This passage covers 8 T cell receptor beta chains from one sample sequenced in a study of blood T cell repertoires in COVID-19. Sequencing was performed with immunoSEQ multiplex PCR; in TCRdb, only in-frame clones are kept and a portion is missing. Among under 150,000 clones listed, over 75% were seen once. The sequencing sample was made of PBMCs or T cells enriched from blood (not recorded which). These receptors all come from a woman aged 25 to 39 with acute COVID-19.

The V and J genes are TRBV7-6 and TRBJ1-1; D not resolved. This CDR3 is 14 amino acids long. Trimming took off 1 base at V and 5 bases at J, with 11 bases between the two ends. CDR1 is SGHVS and CDR2 is FNYEAQ in the germline V gene. The CDR3 loop reads CASSLVVVLTEAFF. DNA for the CDR3: TGTGCCAGCAGCTTAGTAGTGGTCCTGACTGAAGCTTTCTTT.

J is TRBJ1-1 and V is TRBV7-2; D may be TRBD1 (6 bases). CDR1 is SGHTA, CDR2 FQGNSA, per germline. Trimming pared 5 bases from V and 1 base from J, leaving 11 bases between. The CDR3 covers 14 residues. This chain's CDR3 is CASSPRGANTEAFF. In nucleotides, the CDR3 is TGTGCCAGCAGCCCCCGGGGGGCGAACACTGAAGCTTTCTTT.

V gene TRBV5-1 combines with J gene TRBJ1-4, with D perhaps matching TRBD1 (6 bases). The CDR3 is 14 residues long. CDR1 and CDR2 (germline): SGHRS, YFSETQ. V lost 4 bases, J lost 3 bases, and 10 bases lay in between. CDR3 DNA: TGCGCCAGCAGCCCGGACAGCCCTAATGAAAAACTGTTTTTT. Amino acid sequence: CASSPDSPNEKLFF.

V and J are TRBV19 and TRBJ1-1; 8 bases map to TRBD1. This CDR3 is built from 14 residues. Germline trimming cut 3 bases from V and 4 bases from J; bases unmatched to any gene: 4. The germline CDR1 and CDR2 sequences are LNHDA and SQIVND (reference sequence). The CDR3 nucleotides are TGTGCCAGTAGTATTGAAACAGGGGGCACTGAAGCTTTCTTT. It yields the protein CASSIETGGTEAFF.

The chain links TRBV7-8 to TRBJ1-1, with D possibly being TRBD1 (5 bases). V was cut by 5 bases and J by 2 bases, with 12 bases left in between. The CDR3 is 14 residues long. The germline gives CDR1 SGHVS, CDR2 FQNEAQ. The CDR3 DNA is TGTGCCAGCAGCCCTGGAGGGACCAACACTGAAGCTTTCTTT. This sequence encodes CASSPGGTNTEAFF.

The CDR3 DNA reads TGCGCCAGCAGCCAAGGGTCGGCGGTCAGCACAGATACGCAGTATTTT. Its translation: CASSQGSAVSTDTQYF. The J gene is TRBJ2-3, the V gene TRBV4-1, with unresolved D. Germline lookup yields CDR1 MGHRA and CDR2 YSYEKL. V dropped 1 base and J dropped 0 bases, with 11 bases sitting between them. There are 16 residues in the CDR3.

This chain uses TRBV7-9 with TRBJ2-3, with D possibly being TRBD2 (6 bases). V gave up 5 bases and J gave up 1 base, with 13 bases separating them. The CDR3 contains 15 residues. CDR1 is SEHNR and CDR2 is FQNEAQ in the germline V gene (reference sequence). CDR3 sequence (DNA): TGTGCCAGCAGCCCCCTGGGACTGGGCACAGATACGCAGTATTTT. Translated: CASSPLGLGTDTQYF.

This chain joins TRBV7-2 and TRBJ2-5; the D is unclear. Trimming stripped 1 base from V and 4 bases from J, with 7 bases between. The germline V gene has CDR1 SGHTA and CDR2 FQGNSA. The CDR3 has 13 amino acids. CDR3 protein: CASSLVTLETQYF. CDR3 nucleotide sequence: TGTGCCAGCAGCTTAGTAACTCTAGAGACCCAGTACTTC.